This passage covers 23 T cell receptor beta chains from one sample sequenced in a study of PD-L1 blockade in urothelial cancer. The data were produced by immunoSEQ multiplex PCR, yet TCRdb's version contains in-frame clones alone and is incomplete. The top ten clones hold 1.5% to 2% of a sample with about 120,000 clones, around 88% of them seen once. Time point in this sample: peripheral blood 6 weeks after treatment start. Sequencing was performed on PBMCs, taken around atezolizumab (anti-PD-L1) treatment. Every receptor here comes from a man aged 55-75 years with urothelial cancer.

The V call is TRBV5-1, the J call TRBJ1-3; no clear D. Trimming cost V 3 bases and J 3 bases, with 13 bases left between them. Per the germline V gene, CDR1 is SGHRS and CDR2 is YFSETQ. This CDR3 is built from 15 residues. The CDR3 coding sequence is TGCGCCAGCAGCTCGGCGGCTACGCTTGGAAACACCATATATTTT. It yields the protein CASSSAATLGNTIYF.

In its sample, this clone was seen a few times. The V gene is TRBV4-1, the J gene TRBJ2-7; 11 nucleotides agree with TRBD1. The V segment lost 4 bases and the J segment 1 base; nucleotides outside the gene matches: 3. This CDR3 region has 15 residues. In germline, CDR1 is MGHRA, CDR2 YSYEKL. CDR3 in DNA: TGCGCCAGCAGCCTCGGGACAGGGGGTTCCTACGAGCAGTACTTC. Translated: CASSLGTGGSYEQYF.

The chain has TRBV7-9 and TRBJ2-7; TRBD2 matches at 12 bases. J gave up 3 bases and V 5 bases, and 2 bases lay outside the gene matches. From germline, CDR1 is SEHNR and CDR2 FQNEAQ (reference sequence). The CDR3 spans 14 residues. The CDR3 DNA sequence: TGTGCCAGCAGCCCGACTAGCGGGGGCTACGAGCAGTACTTC. It is translated as CASSPTSGGYEQYF.

V is TRBV28 and J is TRBJ2-7; 14 bases fit TRBD2. V dropped 3 bases and J dropped 5; count of bases not matched to a gene: 6. The CDR3 consists of 16 residues. Per germline, CDR1 MDHEN and CDR2 SYDVKM. CDR3 amino acids: CASSFGGLAGAHEQYF. CDR3 nucleotide sequence: TGTGCCAGCAGTTTTGGGGGACTAGCGGGAGCGCACGAGCAGTACTTC.

This clone was found once. V usage is TRBV19 and J usage is TRBJ2-7; D gene unclear. From germline, CDR1 is LNHDA and CDR2 SQIVND (reference sequence). V lost 5 bases and J 2 bases, leaving 13 bases between the germline ends. The CDR3 has 14 amino acids. The CDR3 protein is CASSPPHNTYEQYF. The CDR3 DNA is TGTGCCAGTAGTCCCCCACACAACACCTACGAGCAGTACTTC.

V usage is TRBV10-3 and J usage is TRBJ2-3; TRBD1 is a possible D gene (6 bases). Germline CDR1 and CDR2: ENHRY and SYGVKD. The CDR3 runs 15 residues. The V gene lost 3 bases and the J gene lost 2 bases, with 12 bases spanning the gap. As DNA, the CDR3 is TGTGCCATCAGTGAAGGGACACGGGACACAGATACGCAGTATTTT. Translated: CAISEGTRDTDTQYF.

The CDR3 DNA reads as TGTGCCAGCAGTTTAAGGGACAGGGGTTCCGGGGAGCTGTTTTTT. This sequence encodes CASSLRDRGSGELFF. This chain joins TRBV27 and TRBJ2-2; 10 bases are a match to TRBD1. V trimming: 2 bases; J trimming: 6 bases; junction bases outside the gene matches: 3. The CDR3 loop spans 15 amino acids. Germline CDR1 and CDR2: MNHEY and SMNVEV (reference sequence).

This clone was picked up one time. V and J are TRBV5-4 and TRBJ2-3; TRBD2 matches at 12 bases. Germline V gene lookup returns CDR1 SGHNT and CDR2 YYREEE (reference sequence). V lost 4 bases to trimming and J lost 3 bases; unmatched junction nucleotides: 9. CDR3 length equals 17 residues. The CDR3 loop is CASSLALAGGATDTQYF. The CDR3 bases are TGTGCCAGCAGCCTGGCCCTAGCGGGAGGGGCGACAGATACGCAGTATTTT.

The chain carries TRBV5-1 and TRBJ2-2; TRBD1 might be the D (5 bases). V lost 0 bases to trimming and J lost 4 bases, with 10 bases between them. The CDR3 consists of 15 residues. Per germline, CDR1 SGHRS and CDR2 YFSETQ. CDR3 sequence (DNA): TGCGCCAGCAGCTTGGTAGAAAGGGGCACCGGGGAGCTGTTTTTT. Translation gives CASSLVERGTGELFF.

Only one count was recorded for this clone. The chain couples TRBV5-1 to TRBJ1-1; D is perhaps TRBD1 (5 bases). V was trimmed by 3 bases and J by 2 bases, leaving 11 bases between them. CDR1 and CDR2 from the germline V gene are SGHRS and YFSETQ. The CDR3 consists of 14 residues. In nucleotides, the CDR3 is TGCGCCAGCAGCTGGGGGGGTACTAACACTGAAGCTTTCTTT. Translated, it gives CASSWGGTNTEAFF.

The chain combines TRBV25-1 with TRBJ1-1; D is undetermined. The V gene's germline CDR1 is MGHDK and CDR2 SYGVNS. This CDR3 spans 15 amino acids. The V and J ends lost 5 bases and 0 bases respectively, with 13 bases between them. Written as DNA, the CDR3 is TGTGCCAGCAGTCCGGGGTCCGACATGAACACTGAAGCTTTCTTT. Its protein product is CASSPGSDMNTEAFF.

The V call is TRBV5-1, the J call TRBJ2-7, with 8 positions matching TRBD1. The J segment lost 2 bases and the V segment lost 4 bases, leaving 2 bases of the junction unmatched. Germline assignment: CDR1 SGHRS and CDR2 YFSETQ. The CDR3 spans 13 residues. CDR3 sequence: CASSPTGAYEQYF. The CDR3 DNA follows: TGCGCCAGCAGCCCGACAGGGGCCTACGAGCAGTACTTC.

The gene calls are TRBV27 and TRBJ2-5; 8 bases map to TRBD1. This CDR3 has 15 residues. The germline V gene has CDR1 MNHEY and CDR2 SMNVEV (reference sequence). Trimming at V came to 6 bases and at J to 4 bases, leaving 10 bases not matched to a gene. CDR3 protein: CASSFFGQGRETQYF. CDR3 DNA: TGTGCCAGCAGCTTCTTCGGACAGGGCCGAGAGACCCAGTACTTC.

J is TRBJ1-4 and V is TRBV19; D gene unclear. The CDR3 covers 13 residues. V lost 7 bases, J lost 0 bases, and 6 bases lay in between. Per the germline V gene, CDR1 is LNHDA and CDR2 is SQIVND (reference sequence). CDR3 DNA: TGTGCCAGTAAGCGATCAACTAATGAAAAACTGTTTTTT. Translating it yields CASKRSTNEKLFF.

The chain links TRBV9 to TRBJ2-5; TRBD1 matches 9 bases. The J segment lost 2 bases and the V segment lost 3 bases, leaving 8 bases of the junction unmatched. The CDR3 spans 16 residues. Germline V CDR1 and CDR2: SGDLS, YYNGEE. The CDR3 DNA reads as TGTGCCAGCAGCGCTGGGACAGGGAGGAGGCAAGAGACCCAGTACTTC. This gives the protein CASSAGTGRRQETQYF.

This clone was detected once. The chain couples TRBV29-1 to TRBJ2-7, with D possibly TRBD1 on 6 matching bases. V lost 6 bases and J lost 2, with 11 bases in between. Germline CDR1 reads SQVTM; CDR2 reads ANQGSEA. The CDR3 totals 12 residues. Here the CDR3 reads CSVSQGPYEQYF. The CDR3 DNA follows: TGCAGCGTATCCCAGGGGCCCTACGAGCAGTACTTC.

This clone was counted only a few times. V and J are TRBV6-5 and TRBJ2-7; 9 bases are a match to TRBD1. From germline, CDR1 is MNHEY and CDR2 SVGAGI. J was trimmed by 2 bases and V by 2 bases; bases with no gene match: 4. This CDR3 has 15 residues. CDR3 loop: CASSYGDRVTYEQYF. The CDR3 DNA sequence: TGTGCCAGCAGTTACGGGGACAGGGTAACCTACGAGCAGTACTTC.

This chain joins TRBV9 and TRBJ1-4, with D possibly being TRBD1 (5 bases). V lost 4 bases, J lost 5 bases, and 9 bases lay in between. Germline V gene data show CDR1 as SGDLS and CDR2 as YYNGEE. The CDR3 totals 13 residues. The CDR3 loop is CASSPRQNEKLFF. CDR3 DNA: TGTGCCAGCAGCCCCCGACAGAATGAAAAACTGTTTTTT.

The gene calls are TRBV2 and TRBJ2-2; TRBD1 agrees at 9 bases. The CDR3 totals 16 residues. Looked up from germline, CDR1 is SNHLY and CDR2 is FYNNEI. The J segment lost 6 bases and the V segment lost 6 bases, leaving 11 bases of the junction unmatched. CDR3: CASSPQGQGSSGELFF. CDR3 coding DNA: TGTGCCAGCAGCCCGCAGGGACAGGGTAGTTCCGGGGAGCTGTTTTTT. The entire variable domain, with the rest obtained from reference TRBV2 and TRBJ2-2, is as follows: EPEVTQTPSHQVTQMGQEVILRCVPISNHLYFYWYRQILGQKVEFLVSFYNNEISEKSEIFDDQFSVERPDGSNFTLKIRSTKLEDSAMYFCASSPQGQGSSGELFFGEGSRLTVL.

The chain uses TRBV10-2 and TRBJ2-7; D gene uncertain. Trimming shortened V by 0 bases and J by 3 bases, and 9 bases separated the two germline ends. Germline lookup yields CDR1 WSHSY and CDR2 SAAADI. CDR3 size: 14 residues. The CDR3 sequence is CASSESGGVYEQYF. The CDR3 nucleotides read TGCGCCAGCAGTGAGTCAGGCGGCGTCTACGAGCAGTACTTC.

This clone has a single count. The chain joins TRBV9 to TRBJ1-1; a weak D match, TRBD1 (5 bases). With 2 bases removed from V and 4 bases from J, the gap between germline ends came to 12 bases. In germline, CDR1 is SGDLS, CDR2 YYNGEE. CDR3 length: 14 residues. The CDR3 spells CASSVKGLSTEAFF. The CDR3 nucleotides are TGTGCCAGCAGCGTCAAGGGGTTGAGCACTGAAGCTTTCTTT.

This chain links TRBV2 with TRBJ2-2; perhaps TRBD2 as D (6 bases). The CDR3 runs 14 residues. The germline CDR1 and CDR2 sequences are SNHLY and FYNNEI. V lost 4 bases, J lost 4 bases, and 10 bases lay in between. The CDR3: CASSASGLTGELFF. For the CDR3, the DNA is TGTGCCAGCAGTGCAAGCGGGCTCACCGGGGAGCTGTTTTTT.

The chain couples TRBV6-1 to TRBJ1-3, with D tentatively TRBD1 (5 bases). The V and J ends lost 2 bases and 0 bases respectively, with 11 bases between them. This CDR3 is built from 16 residues. The V gene's germline CDR1 is MNHNS and CDR2 SASEGT. DNA for the CDR3: TGTGCCAGCAGTGAAACCCTGACAGACTCTGGAAACACCATATATTTT. Amino acid sequence: CASSETLTDSGNTIYF.